The sequence of this T cell receptor beta chain was determined in a study of identical twins. Whole-study results and caveats: Insertions were reduced in abundant cord blood beta clonotypes but not in memory repertoires.

A single record per CDR3 protein comes from TCRdb applying MiXCR to the 5' RACE reads. There are 400,000 to 500,000 distinct CDR3 sequences in the sample; 13% to 15% occur only once, and approximately 0.98% lies in the top ten. On this clonotype itself: The target antigen is unknown.

These same data were also listed under a study on yellow fever vaccine responses in identical twins.

This clonotype was sampled from a woman aged 18-30 years in good health. The specimen sequenced was CD4+ T cells sorted from blood.

Here the CDR3 DNA reads TGTGCCAGCAGCCAAACTAGCGGGGGGTTAACCGGGGAGCTGTTTTTT. Translating it yields CASSQTSGGLTGELFF. The chain couples TRBV3-1 to TRBJ2-2; 12 bases line up with TRBD2. The CDR3 covers 16 residues. V dropped 2 bases and J dropped 5; count of bases not matched to a gene: 3. Germline V gives CDR1 LGHDT, CDR2 YNNKEL (reference sequence).